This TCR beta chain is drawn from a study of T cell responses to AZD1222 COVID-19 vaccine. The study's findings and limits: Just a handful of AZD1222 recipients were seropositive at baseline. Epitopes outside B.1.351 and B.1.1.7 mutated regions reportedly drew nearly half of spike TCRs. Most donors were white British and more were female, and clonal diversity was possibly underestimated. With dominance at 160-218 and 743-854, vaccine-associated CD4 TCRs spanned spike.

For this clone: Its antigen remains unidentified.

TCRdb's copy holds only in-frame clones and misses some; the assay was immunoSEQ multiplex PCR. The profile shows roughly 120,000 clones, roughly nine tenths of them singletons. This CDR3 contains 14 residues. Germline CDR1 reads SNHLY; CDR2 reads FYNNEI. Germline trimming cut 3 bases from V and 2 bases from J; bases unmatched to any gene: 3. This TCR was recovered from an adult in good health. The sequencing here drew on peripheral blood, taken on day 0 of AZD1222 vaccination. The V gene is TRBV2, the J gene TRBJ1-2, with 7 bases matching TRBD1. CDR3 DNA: TGTGCCAGCAGTGACAGGGGGGAAAACTATGGCTACACCTTC. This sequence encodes CASSDRGENYGYTF.